This TCR beta chain is drawn from a study of neurological immune-mediated disorders. The time point: technical triplicate 2. This CDR3 spans 14 amino acids. The germline CDR1 and CDR2 sequences are DFQATT and SNEGSKA (reference sequence). The V end was cut by 0 bases, the J end by 6 bases, with 12 bases between. Ten or more counts support this clonotype. One entry per CDR3 protein results from TCRdb running MiXCR on the 5' RACE reads. The sample holds roughly 57,000 distinct CDR3 sequences, approximately 25% seen once. The source of this sequence is a man in his sixties with HTLV-1-associated myelopathy (HAM/TSP). Sequenced material: PBMCs. The rearrangement links TRBV20-1 to TRBJ1-5; perhaps TRBD1 as D (6 bases). The CDR3 region has the DNA TGCAGTGCTAGAGATGACGGGGGGCCTCAGCCCCAGCATTTT. Amino acids: CSARDDGGPQPQHF.